The clone carrying this T cell receptor (beta chain) has ten or more counts. Authors' data handling: Researchers report that nucleated cell counts were estimated from reference gene primer amplification. Sequenced by immunoSEQ multiplex PCR; TCRdb stores in-frame clones only, minus some. V and J calls and clone size come straight from that table; D and trimming were deduced from the DNA. This sample has 45,000 to 50,000 clones, with 65% to 80% found just once. This record belongs to a study of blood T cell repertoires in COVID-19. This CDR3 has 16 amino acids. The germline gives CDR1 SGHTA, CDR2 FQGNSA. Trimming removed 1 base at V and 1 base at J, with 11 bases between.

This receptor was taken from a human donor with active or convalescent COVID-19. The donor label of this sample is uncertain. J is TRBJ1-3 and V is TRBV7-2; maybe TRBD1 (5 bases). The specimen was peripheral blood. The CDR3 spells CASSLGGARSGNTIYF. CDR3 bases: TGTGCCAGCAGCTTAGGCGGGGCGCGGTCTGGAAACACCATATATTTT.